These 4 T cell receptor beta chains were all obtained from the same sample, sequenced in a study of blood T cell repertoires in COVID-19. Libraries were prepared by immunoSEQ multiplex PCR; TCRdb keeps only in-frame clonotypes and omits some of them. The table has 68,000 or so clones, 60% to 85% seen once. The sequencing input was peripheral blood. The receptors here all came from a human donor in a cohort sampled during active COVID-19.

This clone was counted a few times. The chain combines TRBV5-4 with TRBJ2-2; 9 nucleotides align to TRBD1. V lost 2 bases, J lost 4 bases, and 6 bases stayed unmatched. Germline V gene data show CDR1 as SGHNT and CDR2 as YYREEE (reference sequence). This CDR3 has 16 amino acids. The CDR3 spells CASSFIQGATTGELFF. Here the CDR3 DNA reads TGTGCCAGCAGCTTTATACAGGGGGCGACCACCGGGGAGCTGTTTTTT. Full variable domain (remainder filled in from reference TRBV5-4 and TRBJ2-2): ETGVTQSPTHLIKTRGQQVTLRCSSQSGHNTVSWYQQALGQGPQFIFQYYREEENGRGNFPPRFSGLQFPNYSSELNVNALELDDSALYLCASSFIQGATTGELFFGEGSRLTVL.

V and J are TRBV28 and TRBJ2-5; D unresolved. Germline V gene sequence: CDR1 MDHEN, CDR2 SYDVKM. The CDR3 is 14 residues long. Trimming shortened V by 7 bases and J by 2 bases, and 14 bases separated the two germline ends. The CDR3 reads CASTPPWRQETQYF. In DNA form, the CDR3 reads TGTGCCAGCACCCCCCCGTGGCGGCAAGAGACCCAGTACTTC.

This sequence joins TRBV19 and TRBJ2-1; 8 nucleotides match TRBD2. Germline CDR1 and CDR2: LNHDA and SQIVND (reference sequence). The CDR3 contains 16 residues. V trimming: 0 bases; J trimming: 5 bases; junction bases outside the gene matches: 6. The CDR3 region is CASSIDASGSHNEQFF. The CDR3 DNA reads TGTGCCAGTAGTATAGACGCCAGCGGGAGCCACAATGAGCAGTTCTTC.

V gene TRBV27 combines with J gene TRBJ2-1; a possible D gene is TRBD1 (8 bases). V was cut by 5 bases and J by 4 bases, with 15 bases left in between. CDR3 length equals 15 residues. Germline V gene sequence: CDR1 MNHEY, CDR2 SMNVEV (reference sequence). The CDR3 DNA sequence: TGTGCCAGCAGTGAGCGGGACAGGTTTTACAATGAGCAGTTCTTC. It codes for CASSERDRFYNEQFF.